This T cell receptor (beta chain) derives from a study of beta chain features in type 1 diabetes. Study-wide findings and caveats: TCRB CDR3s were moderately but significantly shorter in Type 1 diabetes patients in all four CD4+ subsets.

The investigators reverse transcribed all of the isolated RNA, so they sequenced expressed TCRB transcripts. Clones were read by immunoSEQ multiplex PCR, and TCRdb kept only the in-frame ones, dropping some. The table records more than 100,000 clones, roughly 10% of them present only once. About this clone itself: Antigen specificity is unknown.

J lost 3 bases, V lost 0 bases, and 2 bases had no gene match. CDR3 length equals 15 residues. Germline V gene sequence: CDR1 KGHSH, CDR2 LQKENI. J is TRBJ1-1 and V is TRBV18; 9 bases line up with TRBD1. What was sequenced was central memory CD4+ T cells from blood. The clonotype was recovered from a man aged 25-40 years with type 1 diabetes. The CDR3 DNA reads TGTGCCAGCTCACCACCGGGACAGGGCGACACTGAAGCTTTCTTT. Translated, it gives CASSPPGQGDTEAFF.